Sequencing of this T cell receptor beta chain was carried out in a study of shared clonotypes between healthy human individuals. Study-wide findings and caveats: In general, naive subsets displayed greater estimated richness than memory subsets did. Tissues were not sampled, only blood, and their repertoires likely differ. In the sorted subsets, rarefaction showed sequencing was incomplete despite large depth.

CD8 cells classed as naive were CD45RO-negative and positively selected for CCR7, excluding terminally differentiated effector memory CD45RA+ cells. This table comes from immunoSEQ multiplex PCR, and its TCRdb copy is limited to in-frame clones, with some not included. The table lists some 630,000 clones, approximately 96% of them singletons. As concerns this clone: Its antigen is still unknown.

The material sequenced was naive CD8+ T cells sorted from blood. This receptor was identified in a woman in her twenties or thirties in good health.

The CDR3, as DNA: TGTGCCAGTAGTTCTAGCACAGGTCACTACGAGCAGTACTTC. This gives the protein CASSSSTGHYEQYF. The chain carries TRBV19 and TRBJ2-7; TRBD1 or TRBD2 may be the D gene (5 bases each). V dropped 5 bases and J dropped 3 bases, with 14 bases sitting between them. The germline gives CDR1 LNHDA, CDR2 SQIVND (reference sequence). CDR3 length: 14 residues.